This TCR beta chain was captured by sequencing in a study of Tregs in tolerant kidney transplant recipients. General study points: The most relevant donor-specific Treg TCRbeta repertoire apparently came from expansion with activated donor B cells.

As for this clone: Its antigen is not identified.

TCRdb's table, derived via immunoSEQ multiplex PCR, lists solely in-frame clones and lacks some. The sample includes just under 45,000 clones, roughly 95% of them seen just once. In germline, CDR1 is SGHRS, CDR2 YFSETQ. V lost 3 bases and J lost 2, with 18 bases in between. The CDR3 length is 16 residues. This chain uses TRBV5-1 with TRBJ2-7; D might be TRBD2 (5 bases). The specimen sequenced was Tregs from blood cultured with allogeneic cells. The clonotype was recovered from a human donor in good health. In nucleotides, the CDR3 is TGCGCCAGCAGCTCCCAGACACGGGGATACACCTACGAGCAGTACTTC. It codes for CASSSQTRGYTYEQYF. Together with reference TRBV5-1 and TRBJ2-7, the CDR3 gives the full variable domain: KAGVTQTPRYLIKTRGQQVTLSCSPISGHRSVSWYQQTPGQGLQFLFEYFSETQRNKGNFPGRFSGRQFSNSRSEMNVSTLELGDSALYLCASSSQTRGYTYEQYFGPGTRLTVT.